This TCR beta chain was captured in a study of type 1 and type 2 diabetes patients. As for the study in general: CD4+ or CD8+ T cells were positively selected from PBMCs with microbeads.

PCR was run on genomic DNA. The TCR beta CDR3 region was amplified using 30 forward and 13 reverse primers. TCRdb reprocessed the multiplex PCR reads with MiXCR, giving one entry per CDR3 protein. The sample yields 280,000 or so distinct CDR3 sequences, around 50% seen once. The ends were cut back, 4 bases at V and 0 bases at J, with 9 bases in the middle. Germline V gene sequence: CDR1 SGHDN, CDR2 FVKESK. CDR3 size: 15 residues. The sequenced sample was peripheral blood mononuclear cells (PBMCs). The clonotype originates from a man aged 18 to 30 with type 2 diabetes. The V call is TRBV14, the J call TRBJ2-2; the D is unclear. The CDR3 is CASSPRLSNTGELFF. CDR3 nucleotides: TGTGCCAGCAGCCCCCGACTTTCGAACACCGGGGAGCTGTTTTTT.